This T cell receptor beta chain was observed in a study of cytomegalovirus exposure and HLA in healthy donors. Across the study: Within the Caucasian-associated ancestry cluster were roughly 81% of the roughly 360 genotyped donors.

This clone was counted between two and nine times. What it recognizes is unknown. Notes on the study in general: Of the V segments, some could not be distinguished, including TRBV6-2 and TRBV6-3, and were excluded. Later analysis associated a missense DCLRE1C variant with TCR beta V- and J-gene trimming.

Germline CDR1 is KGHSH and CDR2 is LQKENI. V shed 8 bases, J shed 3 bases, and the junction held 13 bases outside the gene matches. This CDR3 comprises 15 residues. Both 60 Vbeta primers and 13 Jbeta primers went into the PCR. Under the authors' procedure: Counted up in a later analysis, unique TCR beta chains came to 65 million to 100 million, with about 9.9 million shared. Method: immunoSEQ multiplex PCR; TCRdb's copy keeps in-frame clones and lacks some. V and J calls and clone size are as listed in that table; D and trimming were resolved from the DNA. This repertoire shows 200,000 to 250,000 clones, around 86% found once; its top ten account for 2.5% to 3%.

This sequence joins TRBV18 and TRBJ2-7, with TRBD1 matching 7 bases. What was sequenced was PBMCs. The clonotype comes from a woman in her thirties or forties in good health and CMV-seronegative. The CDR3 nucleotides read TGTGCCAGCAGAAACACAGGGGTTGGGGTCTACGAGCAGTACTTC. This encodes CASRNTGVGVYEQYF. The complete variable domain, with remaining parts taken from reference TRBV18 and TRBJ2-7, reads NAGVMQNPRHLVRRRGQEARLRCSPMKGHSHVYWYRQLPEEGLKFMVYLQKENIIDESGMPKERFSAEFPKEGPSILRIQQVVRGDSAAYFCASRNTGVGVYEQYFGPGTRLTVT.